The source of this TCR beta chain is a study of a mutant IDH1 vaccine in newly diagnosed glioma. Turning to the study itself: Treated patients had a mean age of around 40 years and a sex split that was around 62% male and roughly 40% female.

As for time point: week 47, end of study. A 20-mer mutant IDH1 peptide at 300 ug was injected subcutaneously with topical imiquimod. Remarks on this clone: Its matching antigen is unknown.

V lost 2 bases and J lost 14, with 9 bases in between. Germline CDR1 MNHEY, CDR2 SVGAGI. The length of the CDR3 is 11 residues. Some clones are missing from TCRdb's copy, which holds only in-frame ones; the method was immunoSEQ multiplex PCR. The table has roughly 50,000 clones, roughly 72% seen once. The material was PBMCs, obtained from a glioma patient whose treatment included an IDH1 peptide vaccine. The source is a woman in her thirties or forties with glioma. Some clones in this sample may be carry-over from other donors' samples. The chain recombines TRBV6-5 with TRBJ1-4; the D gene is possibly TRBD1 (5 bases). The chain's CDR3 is CASSYGGKLFF. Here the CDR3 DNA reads TGTGCCAGCAGTTACGGGGGAAAGCTGTTTTTT.